The 18 T cell receptor beta chains below come from one sample, sequenced in a study of blood T cell repertoires in COVID-19. The repertoire was sequenced with immunoSEQ multiplex PCR; TCRdb's copy has only in-frame clones and lacks some. The sample has 250,000 to 300,000 clones, about 90% seen once. Sequences were obtained from peripheral blood. The receptor source for this set is a woman between 50 and 59 years old with COVID-19, enrolled during active disease.

J is TRBJ2-7 and V is TRBV11-3; 13 bases are shared with TRBD2. Germline V gene data show CDR1 as SGHNT and CDR2 as YENEEA. The V and J ends lost 4 bases and 8 bases, in that order; junction bases with no gene match: 11. The CDR3 spans 16 residues. The DNA of the CDR3 is TGTGCCAGCAGCTCGCCGGGACTAGCGGGATCCCAAAAGCAGTACTTC. Protein: CASSSPGLAGSQKQYF.

The chain carries TRBV11-3 and TRBJ2-1; 10 nucleotides agree with TRBD2. Per germline, CDR1 SGHNT and CDR2 YENEEA. V lost 1 base, J lost 4 bases, and 13 bases stayed unmatched. The CDR3 spans 19 residues. The CDR3, as DNA: TGTGCCAGCAGCTTAGGGGGCCGGTGGACTAGCGGTAGTTACAATGAGCAGTTCTTC. Protein product: CASSLGGRWTSGSYNEQFF.

The rearrangement joins TRBV3-1 (or the pseudogene TRBV3-2) to TRBJ2-5; possibly TRBD1 for D (6 bases). CDR3 length: 16 residues. The germline V gene encodes CDR1 LGHDT and CDR2 YNNKEL (reference sequence). V gave up 1 base and J gave up 2 bases, with 14 bases separating them. For the CDR3, the DNA is TGTGCCAGCAGCCAAGCGGTCAGGGGAGTTCAAGAGACCCAGTACTTC. Amino acid sequence: CASSQAVRGVQETQYF.

The genes are TRBV4-2 and TRBJ2-2; 10 nucleotides align to TRBD1. Losses at the gene ends were 3 bases for V and 7 bases for J; bases not matched to a gene: 8. Germline V CDR1 and CDR2: LGHNA, YNFKEQ. This CDR3 region has 16 residues. The CDR3 loop reads CASSQTGTGVDGELFF. For the CDR3, the DNA is TGTGCCAGCAGCCAGACAGGGACAGGGGTTGACGGGGAGCTGTTTTTT.

The chain recombines TRBV3-1 (or the pseudogene TRBV3-2) with TRBJ2-7; D is unresolved. Per germline, CDR1 LGHDT and CDR2 YNNKEL (reference sequence). The CDR3 is 12 residues long. V was trimmed by 3 bases and J by 0 bases, leaving 3 bases between them. For the CDR3, the DNA is TGTGCCAGCAGCCACAGCTCCTACGAGCAGTACTTC. Translated, it gives CASSHSSYEQYF.

This chain joins TRBV19 and TRBJ2-2; possibly TRBD2 for D (5 bases). The CDR3 runs to 13 residues. Germline V gene sequence: CDR1 LNHDA, CDR2 SQIVND (reference sequence). V was trimmed by 3 bases and J by 4 bases, leaving 6 bases between them. CDR3 bases: TGTGCCAGTAGTATGGGGAGCACCGGGGAGCTGTTTTTT. This gives the protein CASSMGSTGELFF. The full variable domain, with the rest looked up from reference TRBV19 and TRBJ2-2, is DGGITQSPKYLFRKEGQNVTLSCEQNLNHDAMYWYRQDPGQGLRLIYYSQIVNDFQKGDIAEGYSVSREKKESFPLTVTSAQKNPTAFYLCASSMGSTGELFFGEGSRLTVL.

The J gene is TRBJ2-1, the V gene TRBV5-1, with 8 nucleotides matching TRBD2. The J segment lost 5 bases and the V segment lost 4 bases, leaving 20 bases of the junction unmatched. Germline CDR1 is SGHRS and CDR2 is YFSETQ. The CDR3 totals 19 residues. The CDR3 DNA sequence: TGCGCCAGCAGCCCGGGCCGAGGACTAGCAGAGTCATATGACAATGAGCAGTTCTTC. Encoded protein: CASSPGRGLAESYDNEQFF.

The chain carries TRBV11-3 and TRBJ2-5; the D is unclear. Germline assignment: CDR1 SGHNT and CDR2 YENEEA. The V end lost 5 bases, the J end lost 5 bases, and 12 bases lay between the germline ends. The CDR3 sequence is 13 residues long. DNA for the CDR3: TGTGCCAGCAGCCCCCGTCCTCGGGAGACCCAGTACTTC. It specifies CASSPRPRETQYF.

The chain links TRBV5-1 to TRBJ2-2; 7 bases agree with TRBD1. The CDR3 is 16 amino acids. Germline-derived CDR1 and CDR2 are SGHRS and YFSETQ. The V and J ends lost 3 bases and 0 bases, in that order; junction bases with no gene match: 5. CDR3 in DNA: TGCGCCAGCAGCTATTCCGGGACAGCGAACACCGGGGAGCTGTTTTTT. Translated, it gives CASSYSGTANTGELFF. The full variable domain, with the rest looked up from reference TRBV5-1 and TRBJ2-2, is KAGVTQTPRYLIKTRGQQVTLSCSPISGHRSVSWYQQTPGQGLQFLFEYFSETQRNKGNFPGRFSGRQFSNSRSEMNVSTLELGDSALYLCASSYSGTANTGELFFGEGSRLTVL.

About this clone itself: At the DNA level, this CDR3 is encoded by other sequences in the same sample as well. The chain joins TRBV6-4 to TRBJ1-1; maybe TRBD1 (6 bases). V was clipped by 6 bases and J by 1 base, with 9 bases between them. The CDR3 covers 13 residues. The V gene's germline CDR1 is MRHNA and CDR2 SNTAGT. CDR3 protein: CASRATGNTEAFF. DNA of the CDR3: TGTGCCAGCAGGGCGACAGGGAACACTGAAGCTTTCTTT.

V and J are TRBV27 and TRBJ2-1; TRBD2 agrees at 8 bases. Unmatched junction bases numbered 5, after V lost 3 bases and J lost 4 bases. This CDR3 region has 15 residues. CDR1 and CDR2 (germline): MNHEY, SMNVEV (reference sequence). CDR3 residues: CASSFTSGGYNEQFF. The DNA of the CDR3 is TGTGCCAGCAGTTTCACTAGCGGAGGTTACAATGAGCAGTTCTTC.

The rearrangement uses TRBV5-1 and TRBJ2-7, with D possibly being TRBD1 (5 bases). Between the trimmed V and J ends, which lost 0 bases and 7 bases, there was a span of 14 bases. CDR3 size: 14 residues. CDR1 is SGHRS and CDR2 is YFSETQ in the germline V gene. CDR3 residues: CASSLGGLLVEQYF. CDR3 DNA: TGCGCCAGCAGCTTGGGGGGCCTTCTAGTTGAGCAGTACTTC.

The sample holds a few counts of this clone. V gene TRBV7-9 combines with J gene TRBJ2-5; 9 nucleotides line up with TRBD1. This CDR3 spans 15 amino acids. V gave up 5 bases and J gave up 5 bases; unmatched junction bases: 9. CDR1 and CDR2 from the germline V gene are SEHNR and FQNEAQ (reference sequence). The CDR3 loop is CASSPTTGGWETQYF. CDR3 bases: TGTGCCAGCAGCCCGACGACAGGGGGTTGGGAGACCCAGTACTTC.

The V gene is TRBV28, the J gene TRBJ1-3, with no clear D. CDR1 MDHEN and CDR2 SYDVKM come from the germline V gene. The CDR3 consists of 15 residues. Trimming took off 5 bases at V and 3 bases at J, with 14 bases between the two ends. The CDR3: CASSGESTLGNTIYF. For the CDR3, the DNA is TGTGCCAGCAGTGGGGAGTCGACCCTTGGAAACACCATATATTTT. Filled out from reference TRBV28 and TRBJ1-3, the complete variable domain reads DVKVTQSSRYLVKRTGEKVFLECVQDMDHENMFWYRQDPGLGLRLIYFSYDVKMKEKGDIPEGYSVSREKKERFSLILESASTNQTSMYLCASSGESTLGNTIYFGEGSWLTVV.

This rearrangement joins TRBV5-4 to TRBJ1-4; D is possibly TRBD1 (5 bases). V lost 0 bases to trimming and J lost 7 bases, with 10 bases between them. Germline lookup yields CDR1 SGHNT and CDR2 YYREEE (reference sequence). The CDR3 runs to 14 residues. The CDR3 region has the DNA TGTGCCAGCAGCTTGGAGCCCGGGGGTGAAAAACTGTTTTTT. As protein: CASSLEPGGEKLFF.

The rearrangement joins TRBV5-4 to TRBJ1-1, with D tentatively TRBD1 (5 bases). The CDR3 has 14 residues. Looked up from germline, CDR1 is SGHNT and CDR2 is YYREEE (reference sequence). V lost 0 bases, J lost 0 bases, and 6 bases lay in between. DNA for the CDR3: TGTGCCAGCAGCTTGGGGGGCATGAACACTGAAGCTTTCTTT. Encoded protein: CASSLGGMNTEAFF.

The rearrangement links TRBV2 to TRBJ2-2; 12 nucleotides line up with TRBD1. This CDR3 comprises 15 residues. Germline values: CDR1 SNHLY, CDR2 FYNNEI. V lost 6 bases and J lost 6; bases outside the gene matches: 5. CDR3 sequence reads: CASSVGTGGPGELFF. The CDR3 DNA reads as TGTGCCAGCAGCGTCGGGACAGGGGGCCCCGGGGAGCTGTTTTTT.

The J gene is TRBJ2-1, the V gene TRBV7-9, with a weak D call TRBD2 (6 bases). V lost 5 bases and J 6 bases, leaving 20 bases between the germline ends. CDR3 length: 16 amino acids. Germline V gene data show CDR1 as SEHNR and CDR2 as FQNEAQ (reference sequence). The CDR3 sequence is CASSPGLPGVSNEQFF. The CDR3 DNA reads TGTGCCAGCAGCCCGGGACTCCCCGGGGTGAGCAATGAGCAGTTCTTC.